This passage covers 17 T cell receptor beta chains from one sample sequenced in a study of T-cell reconstitution after alpha-beta-depleted transplantation in children. The TCRbeta library was prepared with unique molecular identifiers. From the PCR reads, TCRdb called clonotypes with MiXCR, one entry per CDR3 protein. This table has about 2,900 distinct CDR3 sequences, under 25% appearing once. The source was PBMCs, mostly from graft donor cells, collected 60 days after TCRalphabeta/CD19-depleted stem cell transplant. The receptors originated from a female patient under 18 who had a stem cell transplant for acute lymphoblastic leukemia, so the T cells may come from the graft donor.

Ten or more counts support this clonotype. The V gene is TRBV20-1, the J gene TRBJ2-7; D not certain. The CDR3 contains 15 residues. Germline assignment: CDR1 DFQATT and CDR2 SNEGSKA (reference sequence). Trimming left V 1 base short and J 6 bases short, with 19 bases between. Here the CDR3 DNA reads TGCAGTGCTAGAGCCCCGGCCAGTGCCCTCGGCGAGCAGTACTTC. It encodes CSARAPASALGEQYF.

This clonotype was found many times. The gene calls are TRBV7-2 and TRBJ2-5; 9 bases are shared with TRBD1. Germline V gene lookup returns CDR1 SGHTA and CDR2 FQGNSA. CDR3 size: 15 residues. V dropped 6 bases and J dropped 5; count of bases not matched to a gene: 10. For the CDR3, the DNA is TGTGCCAGCAGACCACGCGGGACAGGGATCGAGACCCAGTACTTC. It translates to CASRPRGTGIETQYF.

By frequency in the sample, this clonotype is medium-sized. This chain links TRBV7-9 with TRBJ2-1, with 8 bases lining up with TRBD1. V gave up 6 bases and J gave up 12 bases; unmatched junction bases: 10. Germline V CDR1 and CDR2: SEHNR, FQNEAQ (reference sequence). CDR3 length: 13 amino acids. Here the CDR3 reads CASRYRGFVVQFF. The CDR3 bases are TGTGCCAGCAGATACAGGGGGTTTGTAGTGCAGTTCTTC.

This clonotype has ten or more counts. V and J are TRBV6-5 and TRBJ2-2; no reliable D call. The CDR3 has 10 residues. V lost 6 bases and J lost 8, with 4 bases in between. Germline V gene data show CDR1 as MNHEY and CDR2 as SVGAGI. The CDR3 sequence is CASRDGELFF. CDR3 coding DNA: TGTGCCAGCAGGGATGGGGAGCTGTTTTTT.

This clonotype was detected many times. The chain uses TRBV7-2 and TRBJ2-7, with D hard to call. The germline V gene encodes CDR1 SGHTA and CDR2 FQGNSA. CDR3 size: 13 residues. Trimming removed 7 bases from V and 2 bases from J, with 12 bases in between. The CDR3 region has the DNA TGTGCCAGCACCTCCGGGTTCACCTACGAGCAGTACTTC. This encodes CASTSGFTYEQYF.

This clonotype was counted at least ten times. The V call is TRBV4-3, the J call TRBJ2-6; no firm D call. The germline gives CDR1 LGHNA, CDR2 YSLEER. The CDR3 runs 16 residues. V was pared by 1 base and J by 3 bases, with 10 bases between. The CDR3: CASSQVRLGGANVLTF. CDR3 in DNA: TGCGCCAGCAGCCAAGTCCGATTGGGTGGGGCCAACGTCCTGACTTTC.

This clonotype was seen many times. V usage is TRBV21-1 and J usage is TRBJ2-1. TRBV21-1 is shown as a pseudogene. CDR3 length equals 14 residues. The CDR3 sequence is CASSTVVSYNEQFF. CDR3 DNA: TGTGCCAGCAGCACGGTCGTCTCCTACAATGAGCAGTTCTTC.

This clonotype ranks as hyperexpanded. The chain has TRBV29-1 and TRBJ2-1; 15 bases are shared with TRBD2. V gave up 7 bases and J gave up 0 bases; unmatched junction bases: 7. There are 17 residues in the CDR3. Germline lookup yields CDR1 SQVTM and CDR2 ANQGSEA. CDR3 sequence (DNA): TGCAGCGCGAGGACTAGCGGGAGGGTGAGCTCCTACAATGAGCAGTTCTTC. Translated, it gives CSARTSGRVSSYNEQFF.

The rearrangement joins TRBV5-1 to TRBJ1-6, with TRBD1 matching 7 bases. Germline V gene data show CDR1 as SGHRS and CDR2 as YFSETQ. This CDR3 contains 13 residues. V was pared by 4 bases and J by 7 bases, with 2 bases of the junction left unmatched. The CDR3 sequence: CASSDRENSPLHF. Written as DNA, the CDR3 is TGCGCCAGCAGCGACAGGGAAAATTCACCCCTCCACTTT.

This clonotype was picked up many times. J is TRBJ2-7 and V is TRBV7-9; tentatively, D is TRBD1 (6 bases). Germline V CDR1 and CDR2: SEHNR, FQNEAQ (reference sequence). The CDR3 runs 16 residues. V was clipped by 5 bases and J by 10 bases, with 27 bases between them. The DNA of the CDR3 is TGTGCCAGCAGCGGTCGGGTGTTTTACGGGACACCGGTTCAGTACTTC. This encodes CASSGRVFYGTPVQYF.

This clonotype has a handful of counts. This sequence joins TRBV11-1 and TRBJ2-6; D is perhaps TRBD2 (6 bases). Germline CDR1 is SGHAT and CDR2 is FQDESV (reference sequence). There are 19 residues in the CDR3. V dropped 5 bases and J dropped 0 bases, with 20 bases sitting between them. CDR3 region: CASSDLGGDGNSGANVLTF. DNA of the CDR3: TGTGCCAGCAGCGACCTCGGAGGGGACGGCAACTCTGGGGCCAACGTCCTGACTTTC.

V and J are TRBV5-1 and TRBJ2-7; D unresolved. This CDR3 comprises 16 residues. V lost 0 bases to trimming and J lost 4 bases, with 17 bases between them. Germline values: CDR1 SGHRS, CDR2 YFSETQ. DNA for the CDR3: TGCGCCAGCAGCTTGGACTCGCATAGGACGACTTACGAGCAGTACTTC. Encoded protein: CASSLDSHRTTYEQYF.

By its share, this clonotype is medium-sized. This chain joins TRBV9 and TRBJ2-2, with a possible D match to TRBD2 (5 bases). Trimming left V 5 bases short and J 4 bases short, with 12 bases between. Per the germline V gene, CDR1 is SGDLS and CDR2 is YYNGEE. The CDR3 totals 14 residues. CDR3 protein: CASRGSPFTGELFF. Written as DNA, the CDR3 is TGTGCCAGCAGGGGGAGCCCTTTCACCGGGGAGCTGTTTTTT.

This clonotype was found many times. This chain connects TRBV18 to TRBJ2-1; a possible D gene is TRBD2 (5 bases). The V end lost 0 bases, the J end lost 7 bases, and 16 bases lay between the germline ends. Per germline, CDR1 KGHSH and CDR2 LQKENI. The CDR3 length is 16 residues. In nucleotides, the CDR3 is TGTGCCAGCTCACCACCGACTACCAGTAATTGGAATGAGCAGTTCTTC. Translation gives CASSPPTTSNWNEQFF.

The CDR3 DNA sequence: TGTGCCATCAGTGATGGGCAGGGCATAGCCAAAAACATTCAGTACTTC. Amino acid sequence: CAISDGQGIAKNIQYF. The gene calls are TRBV10-3 and TRBJ2-4, with a tentative D call TRBD1 (5 bases). Germline assignment: CDR1 ENHRY and CDR2 SYGVKD. V lost 3 bases to trimming and J lost 0 bases, with 12 bases between them. The CDR3 totals 16 residues.

The sample holds many counts of this clonotype. The rearrangement uses TRBV7-9 and TRBJ2-7; 7 positions match TRBD1. V lost 1 base, J lost 1 base, and 16 bases stayed unmatched. This CDR3 is built from 19 residues. Germline V lookup: CDR1 SEHNR, CDR2 FQNEAQ (reference sequence). CDR3 in DNA: TGTGCCAGCAGCTTAGACAGGGGCCGAGACAGGGATTCGTCCTACGAGCAGTACTTC. Its translation: CASSLDRGRDRDSSYEQYF.

This clonotype has ten or more counts. The chain has TRBV28 and TRBJ2-5; D tentatively fits TRBD1 or TRBD2 (5 bases each). Germline values: CDR1 MDHEN, CDR2 SYDVKM. V was trimmed by 3 bases and J by 3 bases, leaving 11 bases between them. The CDR3 is 14 residues long. CDR3 coding DNA: TGTGCCAGCAGTTTTTACGGGACCGAAGAGACCCAGTACTTC. This sequence encodes CASSFYGTEETQYF.